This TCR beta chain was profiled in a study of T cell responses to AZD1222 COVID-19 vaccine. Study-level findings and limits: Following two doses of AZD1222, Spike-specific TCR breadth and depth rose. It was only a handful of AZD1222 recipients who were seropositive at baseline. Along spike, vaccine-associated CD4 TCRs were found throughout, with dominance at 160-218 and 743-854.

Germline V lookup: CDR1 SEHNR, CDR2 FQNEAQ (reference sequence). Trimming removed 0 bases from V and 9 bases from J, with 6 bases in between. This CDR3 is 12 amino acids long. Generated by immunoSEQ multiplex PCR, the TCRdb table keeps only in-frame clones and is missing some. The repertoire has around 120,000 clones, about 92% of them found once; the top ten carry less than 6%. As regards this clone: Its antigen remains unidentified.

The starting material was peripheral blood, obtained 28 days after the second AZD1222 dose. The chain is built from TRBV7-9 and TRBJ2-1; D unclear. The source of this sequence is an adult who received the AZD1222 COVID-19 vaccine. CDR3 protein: CASSLAGFEQFF. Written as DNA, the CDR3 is TGTGCCAGCAGCTTAGCCGGCTTTGAGCAGTTCTTC.